The rows below give T cell receptor beta chains drawn from one sample of a study of T cell changes during pregnancy in multiple sclerosis. Clones were read by immunoSEQ multiplex PCR, and TCRdb kept only the in-frame ones, dropping some. Found here are roughly 74,000 clones, approximately 91% of them singletons; the top ten hold approximately 3.3%. The sequencing used peripheral blood, collected before pregnancy. The receptors were gathered from a female donor with multiple sclerosis, enrolled in a pregnancy study. Both conserved end residues are part of each CDR3. A D gene is named only where the DNA matches it firmly. Clone size appears in some rows only: once, few, many, or a class for an expanded clone.

abundance,v_gene,d_gene,j_gene,CDR3nt,CDR3aa
.,TRBV4-3,.,TRBJ2-7,TGCGCCAGCAGCCAAGGACTCAGCGGGTACTACGAGCAGTACTTC,CASSQGLSGYYEQYF
.,TRBV6-6,.,TRBJ1-3,TGTGCCAGCAGTCCAAAGGGCGGGGGACGAGGAAACACCATATATTTT,CASSPKGGGRGNTIYF
once,TRBV4-3,TRBD1,TRBJ1-2,TGCGCCAGCAGCCAAGCCGAAGGGGGCGGCTATGGCTACACCTTC,CASSQAEGGGYGYTF
.,TRBV19,.,TRBJ2-5,TGTGCCACCCCGGGCGGGGCGGGGCAAGAGACCCAGTACTTC,CATPGGAGQETQYF
.,TRBV5-6,.,TRBJ2-7,TGTGCCAGCAGCTCGGACGGGGGAGGAGAGCAGTACTTC,CASSSDGGGEQYF
.,TRBV7-6,TRBD1,TRBJ2-2,TGTGCCAGCAGCTCCCAGGTCGGACAGGGGGGTATTACCGGGGAGCTGTTTTTT,CASSSQVGQGGITGELFF
.,TRBV15,.,TRBJ1-3,TGTGCCACGGCTTCCGGGACAAACTCTGGAAACACCATATATTTT,CATASGTNSGNTIYF
.,TRBV7-6,.,TRBJ2-3,TGTGCCAGCAGCTTAGCCCCGACAGATACGCAGTATTTT,CASSLAPTDTQYF
.,TRBV6-5,TRBD2,TRBJ2-5,TGTGCCAGCAGTTACCGGGGGGGCGCCGGTTGGGAGACCCAGTACTTC,CASSYRGGAGWETQYF
.,TRBV19,.,TRBJ2-1,TGTGCCAGTAGTCAGAGGCACGAGCAGTTCTTC,CASSQRHEQFF
.,TRBV27,TRBD2,TRBJ2-1,TGTGCCAGCAGGACTCTCCGAGCGGGATGGTACAATGAGCAGTTCTTC,CASRTLRAGWYNEQFF
.,TRBV14,TRBD1,TRBJ1-2,TGTGCCAGCAGGCGGGGACAGTCCTATGGCTACACCTTC,CASRRGQSYGYTF
.,TRBV29-1,TRBD2,TRBJ2-5,TGCAGCGTTTTCGGTCGGGGGGGAGAGACCCAGTACTTC,CSVFGRGGETQYF
.,TRBV30,TRBD1,TRBJ1-1,TGTGCCTGGATTTTGGGGGGACAGGGGGGAGAAGCTTTCTTT,CAWILGGQGGEAFF
.,TRBV11-1,TRBD1,TRBJ1-2,TGTGCCAGCAGCTTACCAGGGGGGTATGGCTACACCTTC,CASSLPGGYGYTF
.,TRBV4-1,.,TRBJ2-7,TGCGCCAGCAGCCCCGGGATCCTAAGCTACGAGCAGTACTTC,CASSPGILSYEQYF
few,TRBV30,.,TRBJ2-7,TGTGCCTGGAGTGTACTTGTCTACGAGCAGTACTTC,CAWSVLVYEQYF
.,TRBV25-1,.,TRBJ2-3,TGTGCCAGCAGTGTGGGGGCATACCTAGATACGCAGTATTTT,CASSVGAYLDTQYF
.,TRBV30,.,TRBJ2-3,TGTGCCTGGACCCCCCAGCCCAGGACAGATACGCAGTATTTT,CAWTPQPRTDTQYF
.,TRBV9,TRBD2,TRBJ2-1,TGTGCCAGCAGCGTAGTAGCGGGGGAACCCAATGAGCAGTTCTTC,CASSVVAGEPNEQFF
.,TRBV7-6,TRBD1,TRBJ1-5,TGTGCCAGCAGCTTAATGGGAGGACCAATGACAGGGTCTCAGCCCCAGCATTTT,CASSLMGGPMTGSQPQHF
.,TRBV29-1,.,TRBJ2-7,TGCAGCGTTGAAGAACGGGACTACGAGCAGTACTTC,CSVEERDYEQYF
.,TRBV7-2,TRBD1,TRBJ1-6,TGTGCCAGCAGCTTAGGGGACAGGGTCTATAATTCACCCCTCCACTTT,CASSLGDRVYNSPLHF
.,TRBV10-3,TRBD2,TRBJ2-1,TGTGCCATCAGTGAGCCGGGACTAGCGGGGGACAATGAGCAGTTCTTC,CAISEPGLAGDNEQFF
few,TRBV6-1,.,TRBJ2-7,TGTGCCAGCCGAGGAGGGGCAGGGACTTTCGAGCAGTACTTC,CASRGGAGTFEQYF
.,TRBV18,TRBD1,TRBJ2-7,TGTGCCAGCTCAACGGGGACAGTAACCTACGAGCAGTACTTC,CASSTGTVTYEQYF
.,TRBV5-1,TRBD1,TRBJ1-1,TGCGCCAGCAGCTCACCAGACAGGGGGCTTTCTTTTAACACTGAAGCTTTCTTT,CASSSPDRGLSFNTEAFF
.,TRBV19,.,TRBJ1-3,TGTGCCAGTAGTTCAGCGACCTCTGGAAACACCATATATTTT,CASSSATSGNTIYF
.,TRBV7-2,TRBD1,TRBJ1-5,TGTGCCAGCAGCTCGGGACAGGGGGATCAGCCCCAGCATTTT,CASSSGQGDQPQHF
once,TRBV11-1,TRBD1,TRBJ1-1,TGTGCCAGCAGCTTAGTCAGGGGACAGCCGAACACTGAAGCTTTCTTT,CASSLVRGQPNTEAFF
.,TRBV11-2,TRBD2,TRBJ2-7,TGTGCCAGCAGCTCTCGGGGGGGCGCCTACGAGCAGTACTTC,CASSSRGGAYEQYF
.,TRBV5-1,.,TRBJ1-4,TGCGCCAGCAGCTTGTTGTGGGGCGGCGAAACTAATGAAAAACTGTTTTTT,CASSLLWGGETNEKLFF
.,TRBV14,TRBD2,TRBJ2-1,TGTGCCAGCAGCCAAGGGCGGGGGGGCCATGAGCAGTTCTTC,CASSQGRGGHEQFF
.,TRBV9,.,TRBJ1-4,TGTGCCAGCAGCGTGGGGGCGGCTAATGAAAAACTGTTTTTT,CASSVGAANEKLFF
once,TRBV29-1,.,TRBJ1-2,TGCAGCGTTGATGAGGATAACTATGGCTACACCTTC,CSVDEDNYGYTF
few,TRBV18,TRBD1,TRBJ1-5,TGTGCCAGCTCACTTAGGCCGGGACAGGGGTCCGGCAATCAGCCCCAGCATTTT,CASSLRPGQGSGNQPQHF
.,TRBV10-3,TRBD1,TRBJ2-7,TGTGCCATCAGTGGGGACAGTTCCTACGAGCAGTACTTC,CAISGDSSYEQYF
.,TRBV5-6,TRBD2,TRBJ2-7,TGTGCCAGCAGCTTCGGACTAGCGGGAGGAAGGGAGCAGTACTTC,CASSFGLAGGREQYF
few,TRBV21-1,.,TRBJ1-2,TGTGCCATAAAACAGGGGCGAAAAACAGCTAACTATGGCTACACCTTC,CAIKQGRKTANYGYTF
few,TRBV7-9,.,TRBJ1-1,TGTGCCAGCAGCTTAGCCGTTGGACAGTCCACTGAAGCTTTCTTT,CASSLAVGQSTEAFF
.,TRBV29-1,TRBD1,TRBJ1-1,TGCAGCGTTGAAGATCCTGGGCAGGGGGCAGAAGCTTTCTTT,CSVEDPGQGAEAFF
.,TRBV4-2,.,TRBJ1-1,TGTGCCAGCAGCCAAGACTACGGGGATGTTGAAGCTTTCTTT,CASSQDYGDVEAFF
.,TRBV10-2,.,TRBJ1-2,TGCGCCAGCAGAGAAACAGGGAATGACTATGGCTACACCTTC,CASRETGNDYGYTF
.,TRBV9,TRBD1,TRBJ1-4,TGTGCCAGCAGCGTTGGACAGGAACTGTTTTTT,CASSVGQELFF
few,TRBV19,.,TRBJ1-1,TGTGCCAGTAGAGAAGGGGGGGGTGAAGCTTTCTTT,CASREGGGEAFF
.,TRBV29-1,.,TRBJ2-7,TGCAGCGTTGATAGAAACTACGAGCAGTACTTC,CSVDRNYEQYF
.,TRBV5-4,TRBD1,TRBJ2-1,TGTGCCAGCAGCCCTCGGACAGGGGGGAACAATGAGCAGTTCTTC,CASSPRTGGNNEQFF
.,TRBV27,.,TRBJ1-2,TGTGCCAGCAGTTTAGAACCCCAGGGATTCTATGGCTACACCTTC,CASSLEPQGFYGYTF
once,TRBV18,.,TRBJ1-2,TGTGCCAGCTCACCACGGACAGCCCAAGAGACCCGCGTCTATGGCTACACCTTC,CASSPRTAQETRVYGYTF
.,TRBV6-5,.,TRBJ2-3,TGTGCCAGCAGCCCGGGACTTAGCACAGATACGCAGTATTTT,CASSPGLSTDTQYF
.,TRBV5-4,TRBD2,TRBJ2-1,TGTGCCAGCAGCTTGGGGTCGGGCGGGGGGGACAATGAGCAGTTCTTC,CASSLGSGGGDNEQFF
.,TRBV6-5,TRBD1,TRBJ2-5,TGTGCCAGCAGTTACTCGGGACAGGCCCAAGAGACCCAGTACTTC,CASSYSGQAQETQYF
.,TRBV7-2,.,TRBJ1-6,TGTGCCAGCAGCTTAATAGGGGGGGAAGGCAATTCACCCCTCCACTTT,CASSLIGGEGNSPLHF
.,TRBV30,.,TRBJ2-1,TGTGCCTGGCTTCAGCGGGTCTCCTACAATGAGCAGTTCTTC,CAWLQRVSYNEQFF
few,TRBV29-1,.,TRBJ1-5,TGCAGCGTTGATTTAGGGGTGGGTCAGCCCCAGCATTTT,CSVDLGVGQPQHF
.,TRBV4-3,.,TRBJ2-2,TGCGCCAGCAGCCAAGATCCCGGACTGAACACCGGGGAGCTGTTTTTT,CASSQDPGLNTGELFF